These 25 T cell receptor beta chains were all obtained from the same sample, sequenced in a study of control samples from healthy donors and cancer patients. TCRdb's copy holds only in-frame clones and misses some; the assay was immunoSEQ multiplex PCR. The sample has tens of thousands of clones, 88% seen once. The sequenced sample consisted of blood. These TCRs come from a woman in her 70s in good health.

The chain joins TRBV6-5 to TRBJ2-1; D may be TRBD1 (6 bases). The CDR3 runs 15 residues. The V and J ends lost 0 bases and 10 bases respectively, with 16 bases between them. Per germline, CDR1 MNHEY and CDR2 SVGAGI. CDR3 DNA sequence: TGTGCCAGCAGTTACTCGTTATGGGGGCCGCTAGAGCAGTTCTTC. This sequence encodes CASSYSLWGPLEQFF.

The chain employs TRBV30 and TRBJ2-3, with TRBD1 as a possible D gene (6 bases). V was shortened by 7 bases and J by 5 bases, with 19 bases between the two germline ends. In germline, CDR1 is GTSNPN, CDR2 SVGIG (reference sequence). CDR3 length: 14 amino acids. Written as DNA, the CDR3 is TGTGCCTCTAACCTTGGGGGCACACAAGATACGCAGTATTTT. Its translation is CASNLGGTQDTQYF.

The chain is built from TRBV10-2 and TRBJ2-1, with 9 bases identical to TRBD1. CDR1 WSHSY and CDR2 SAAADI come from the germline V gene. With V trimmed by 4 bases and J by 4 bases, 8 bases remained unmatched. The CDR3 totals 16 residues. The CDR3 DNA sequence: TGCGCCAGCAGTGGCTTGGACAGGGGAGATTACAATGAGCAGTTCTTC. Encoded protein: CASSGLDRGDYNEQFF.

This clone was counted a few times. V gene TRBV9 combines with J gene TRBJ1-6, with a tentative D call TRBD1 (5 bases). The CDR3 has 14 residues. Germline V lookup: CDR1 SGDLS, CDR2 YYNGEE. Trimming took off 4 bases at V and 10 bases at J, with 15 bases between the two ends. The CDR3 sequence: CASSPEDGGSPLHF. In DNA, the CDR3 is TGTGCCAGCAGCCCCGAGGATGGGGGATCACCCCTCCACTTT.

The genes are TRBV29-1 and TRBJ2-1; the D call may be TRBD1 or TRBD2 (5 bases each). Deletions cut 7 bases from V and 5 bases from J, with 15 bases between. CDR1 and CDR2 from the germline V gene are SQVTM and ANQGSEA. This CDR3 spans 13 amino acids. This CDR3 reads CSGWDPKHNEQFF. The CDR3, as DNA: TGCAGCGGTTGGGACCCAAAACACAATGAGCAGTTCTTC.

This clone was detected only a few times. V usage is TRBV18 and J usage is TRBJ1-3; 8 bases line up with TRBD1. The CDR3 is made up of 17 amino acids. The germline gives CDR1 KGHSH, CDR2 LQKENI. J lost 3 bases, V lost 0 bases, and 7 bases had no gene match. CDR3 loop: CASSPPTGGVIGNTIYF. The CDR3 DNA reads TGTGCCAGCTCACCACCCACAGGGGGGGTGATTGGAAACACCATATATTTT. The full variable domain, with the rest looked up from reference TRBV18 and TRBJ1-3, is NAGVMQNPRHLVRRRGQEARLRCSPMKGHSHVYWYRQLPEEGLKFMVYLQKENIIDESGMPKERFSAEFPKEGPSILRIQQVVRGDSAAYFCASSPPTGGVIGNTIYFGEGSWLTVV.

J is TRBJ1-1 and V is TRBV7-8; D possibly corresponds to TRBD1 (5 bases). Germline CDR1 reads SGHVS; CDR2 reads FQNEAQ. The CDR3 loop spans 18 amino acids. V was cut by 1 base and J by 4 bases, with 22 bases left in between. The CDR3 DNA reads TGTGCCAGCAGCTTAGTCCCGCCTCAGGGAGGGCTAGGCACTGAAGCTTTCTTT. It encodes CASSLVPPQGGLGTEAFF.

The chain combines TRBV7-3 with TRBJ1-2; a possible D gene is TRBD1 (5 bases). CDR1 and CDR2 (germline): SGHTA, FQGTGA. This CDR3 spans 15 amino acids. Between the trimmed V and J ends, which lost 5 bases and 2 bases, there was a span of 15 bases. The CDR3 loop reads CASSHWDLNNYGYTF. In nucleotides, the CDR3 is TGTGCCAGCAGCCATTGGGACCTAAACAACTATGGCTACACCTTC. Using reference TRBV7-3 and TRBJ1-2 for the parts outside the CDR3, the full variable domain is GAGVSQTPSNKVTEKGKYVELRCDPISGHTALYWYRQSLGQGPEFLIYFQGTGAADDSGLPNDRFFAVRPEGSVSTLKIQRTERGDSAVYLCASSHWDLNNYGYTFGSGTRLTVV.

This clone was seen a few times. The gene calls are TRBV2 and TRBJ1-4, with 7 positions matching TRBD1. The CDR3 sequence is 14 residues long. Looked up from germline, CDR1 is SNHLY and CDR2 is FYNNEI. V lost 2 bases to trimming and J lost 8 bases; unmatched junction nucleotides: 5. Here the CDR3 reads CASSEKRTGEKLFF. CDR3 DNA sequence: TGTGCCAGCAGTGAAAAGCGGACAGGCGAAAAACTGTTTTTT.

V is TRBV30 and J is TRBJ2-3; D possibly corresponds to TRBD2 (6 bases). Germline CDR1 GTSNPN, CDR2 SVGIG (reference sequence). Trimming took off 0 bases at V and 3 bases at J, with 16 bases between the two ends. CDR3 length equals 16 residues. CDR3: CAWSVWSGGVTDTQYF. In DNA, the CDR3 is TGTGCCTGGAGTGTATGGTCCGGAGGGGTGACAGATACGCAGTATTTT.

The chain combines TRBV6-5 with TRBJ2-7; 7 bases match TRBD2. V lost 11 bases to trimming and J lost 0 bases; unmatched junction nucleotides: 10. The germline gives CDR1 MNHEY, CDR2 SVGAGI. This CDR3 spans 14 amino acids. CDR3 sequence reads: CASRSGGISYEQYF. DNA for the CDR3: TGTGCCTCCCGATCCGGGGGGATCTCCTACGAGCAGTACTTC.

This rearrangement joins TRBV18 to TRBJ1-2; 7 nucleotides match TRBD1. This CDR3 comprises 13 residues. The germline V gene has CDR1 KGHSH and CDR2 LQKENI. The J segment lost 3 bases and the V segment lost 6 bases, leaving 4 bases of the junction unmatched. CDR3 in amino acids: CASSAGTDYGYTF. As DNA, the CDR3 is TGTGCCAGCTCGGCCGGGACAGACTATGGCTACACCTTC.

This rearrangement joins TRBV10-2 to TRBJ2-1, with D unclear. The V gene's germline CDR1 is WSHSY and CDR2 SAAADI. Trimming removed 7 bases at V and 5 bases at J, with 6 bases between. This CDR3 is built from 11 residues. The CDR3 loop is CASTWDNEQFF. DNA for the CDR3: TGCGCCAGCACCTGGGACAATGAGCAGTTCTTC.

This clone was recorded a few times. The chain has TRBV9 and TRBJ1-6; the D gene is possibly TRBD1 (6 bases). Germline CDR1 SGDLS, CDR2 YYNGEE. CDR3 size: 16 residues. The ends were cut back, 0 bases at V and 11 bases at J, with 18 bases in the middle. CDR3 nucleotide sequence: TGTGCCAGCAGCGTAGCCCTGACAGGCGGGGTAGCACCCCTCCACTTT. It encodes CASSVALTGGVAPLHF.

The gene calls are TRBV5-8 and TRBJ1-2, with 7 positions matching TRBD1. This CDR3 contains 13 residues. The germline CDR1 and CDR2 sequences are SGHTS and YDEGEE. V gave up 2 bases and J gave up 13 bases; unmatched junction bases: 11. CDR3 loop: CASSFVVTGSTTF. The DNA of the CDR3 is TGTGCCAGCAGCTTCGTGGTGACAGGGTCCACCACCTTC.

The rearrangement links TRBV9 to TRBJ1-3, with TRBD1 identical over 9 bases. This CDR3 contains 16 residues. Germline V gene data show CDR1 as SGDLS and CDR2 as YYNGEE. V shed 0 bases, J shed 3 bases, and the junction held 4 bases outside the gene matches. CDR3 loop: CASSVDGTGYGNTIYF. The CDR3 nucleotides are TGTGCCAGCAGCGTAGACGGGACAGGGTATGGAAACACCATATATTTT.

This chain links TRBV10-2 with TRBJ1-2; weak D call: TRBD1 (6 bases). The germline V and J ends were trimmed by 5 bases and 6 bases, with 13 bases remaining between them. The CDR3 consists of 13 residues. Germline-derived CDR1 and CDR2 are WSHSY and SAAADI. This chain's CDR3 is CASSPDSTNGYTF. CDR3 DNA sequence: TGCGCCAGCAGTCCGGACAGCACAAATGGCTACACCTTC.

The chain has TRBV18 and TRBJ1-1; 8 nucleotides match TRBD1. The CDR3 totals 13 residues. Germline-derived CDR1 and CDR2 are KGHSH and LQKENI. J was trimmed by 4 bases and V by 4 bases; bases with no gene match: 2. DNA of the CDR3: TGTGCCAGCTCACAGACAGGGGTCACTGAAGCTTTCTTT. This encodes CASSQTGVTEAFF.

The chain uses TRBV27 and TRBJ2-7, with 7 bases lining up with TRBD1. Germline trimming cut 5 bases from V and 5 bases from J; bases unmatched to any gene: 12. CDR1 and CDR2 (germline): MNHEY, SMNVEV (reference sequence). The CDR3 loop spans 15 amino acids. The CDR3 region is CASSPSGTVLNEQYF. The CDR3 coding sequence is TGTGCCAGCAGTCCCTCCGGGACAGTTCTCAACGAGCAGTACTTC.

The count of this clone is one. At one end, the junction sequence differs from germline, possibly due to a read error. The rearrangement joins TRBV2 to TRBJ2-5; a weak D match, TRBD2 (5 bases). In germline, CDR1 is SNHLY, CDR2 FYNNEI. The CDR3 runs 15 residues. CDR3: CVSRREGVPQETQYF. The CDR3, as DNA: TGTGTCAGCAGGAGAGAGGGCGTACCCCAAGAGACCCAGTACTTC.

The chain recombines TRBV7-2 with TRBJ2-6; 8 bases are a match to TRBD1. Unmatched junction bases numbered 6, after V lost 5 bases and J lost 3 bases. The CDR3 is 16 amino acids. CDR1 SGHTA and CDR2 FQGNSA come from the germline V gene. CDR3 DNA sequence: TGTGCCAGCAGCCCCGGACAGGGTATTGGGGCCAACGTCCTGACTTTC. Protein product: CASSPGQGIGANVLTF.

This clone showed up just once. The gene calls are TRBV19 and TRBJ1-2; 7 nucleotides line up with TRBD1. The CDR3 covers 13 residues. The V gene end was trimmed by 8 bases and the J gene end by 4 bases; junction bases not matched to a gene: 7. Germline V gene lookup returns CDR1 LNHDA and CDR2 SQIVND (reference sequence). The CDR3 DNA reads TGTGCCAGTTCACAGGGGCAGGCCTATGGCTACACCTTC. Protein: CASSQGQAYGYTF.

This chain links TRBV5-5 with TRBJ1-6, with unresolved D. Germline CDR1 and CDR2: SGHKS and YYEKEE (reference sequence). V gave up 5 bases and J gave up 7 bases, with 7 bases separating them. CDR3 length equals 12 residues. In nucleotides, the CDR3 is TGTGCCAGCAGACTCCTGAATTCACCCCTCCACTTT. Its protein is CASRLLNSPLHF.

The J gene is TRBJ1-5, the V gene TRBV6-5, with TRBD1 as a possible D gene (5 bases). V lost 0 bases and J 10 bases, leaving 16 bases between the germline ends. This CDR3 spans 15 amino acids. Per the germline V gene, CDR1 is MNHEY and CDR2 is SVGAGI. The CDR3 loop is CASSYSGIQVDPQHF. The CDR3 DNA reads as TGTGCCAGCAGTTACTCGGGGATACAGGTGGATCCCCAGCATTTT.

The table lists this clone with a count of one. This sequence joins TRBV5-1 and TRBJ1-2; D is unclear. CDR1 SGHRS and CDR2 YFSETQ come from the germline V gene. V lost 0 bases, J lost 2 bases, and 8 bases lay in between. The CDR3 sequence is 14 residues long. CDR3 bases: TGCGCCAGCAGCTTGGACAGTAAGAACTATGGCTACACCTTC. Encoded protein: CASSLDSKNYGYTF.